This TCR beta chain was profiled in a study of blood T cell repertoires in COVID-19. The germline V gene encodes CDR1 SGHNT and CDR2 YYREEE (reference sequence). The CDR3 has 14 amino acids. Trimming left V 4 bases short and J 0 bases short, with 10 bases between. TCRdb's copy holds only in-frame clones and misses some; the assay was immunoSEQ multiplex PCR. This sample yields about 260,000 clones, of which more than 85% are seen a single time; approximately 5.1% belongs to the top ten. Sample: peripheral blood. The V and J genes are TRBV5-4 and TRBJ1-1, with a tentative D call TRBD1 (5 bases). This receptor was obtained from a woman aged 55-75 years with COVID-19, enrolled during active disease. The CDR3 loop is CASSRGGLNTEAFF. CDR3 bases: TGTGCCAGCAGCCGGGGGGGTTTGAACACTGAAGCTTTCTTT.